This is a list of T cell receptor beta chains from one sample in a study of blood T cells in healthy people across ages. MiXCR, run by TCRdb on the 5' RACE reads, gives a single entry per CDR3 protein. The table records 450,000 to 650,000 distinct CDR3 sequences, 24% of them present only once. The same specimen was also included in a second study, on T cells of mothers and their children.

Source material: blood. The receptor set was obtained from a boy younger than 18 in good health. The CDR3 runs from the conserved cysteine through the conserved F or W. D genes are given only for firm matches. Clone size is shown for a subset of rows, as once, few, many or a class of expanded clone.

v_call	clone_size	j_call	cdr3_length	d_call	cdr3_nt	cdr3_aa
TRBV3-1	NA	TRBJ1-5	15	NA	TGTGCCAGCAGCCAGGGAGGACAGAGCAATCAGCCCCGGCATTTT	CASSQGGQSNQPRHF
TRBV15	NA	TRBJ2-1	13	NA	TGTGCCACCAGCAGGGACGGGGACAATGAGCAGTTCTTC	CATSRDGDNEQFF
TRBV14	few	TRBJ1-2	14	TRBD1	TGTGCCAGCAGCGGAGACAGGGGGGTGGATGGCTACACCTTC	CASSGDRGVDGYTF
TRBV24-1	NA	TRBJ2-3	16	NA	TGTGCCACCAGTGATTTGCCCGGGAGATCCACAGATACGCAGTATTTT	CATSDLPGRSTDTQYF
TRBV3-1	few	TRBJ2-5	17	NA	TGTGCCAGCAGCCAAGATCAAATCTACCTATCCGGAGAGACCCAGTACTTC	CASSQDQIYLSGETQYF
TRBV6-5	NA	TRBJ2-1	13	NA	TGTGCCAGCAGCTTAACCGGGACCAATGGGGAGTTCTTC	CASSLTGTNGEFF
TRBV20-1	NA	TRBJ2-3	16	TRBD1	TGCAGTGCTAGAGGTGCCACACAGGGGCGTTCAGATACGCAGTATTTT	CSARGATQGRSDTQYF
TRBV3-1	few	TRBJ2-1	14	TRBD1	TGTGCCAGCAGCCAAGACCAGGGGGAAAATGAGCAGTTCTTC	CASSQDQGENEQFF
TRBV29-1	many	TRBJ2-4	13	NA	TGCAGCGTGGAGATTACGACAGGAAACATTCAGTACTTC	CSVEITTGNIQYF
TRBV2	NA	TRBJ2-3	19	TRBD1	TGTGCCAGCAGTATACAGACCGGGACAGCGAGTCTATTTACAGATACGCAGTATTTT	CASSIQTGTASLFTDTQYF
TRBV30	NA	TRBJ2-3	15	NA	TGTGCCTTCCGGGGGCAGGGGACTTACACAGATACGCAGTATTTT	CAFRGQGTYTDTQYF
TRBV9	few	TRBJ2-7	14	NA	TGTGCCAGCAGCGTAGGCCCTGATTCCTACGAGCAGTACTTC	CASSVGPDSYEQYF
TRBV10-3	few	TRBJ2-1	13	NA	TGTGCCATGGGGGGCGAAGCGAACAGTGAGCAGTTCTTC	CAMGGEANSEQFF
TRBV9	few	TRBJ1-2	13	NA	TGTGCCAGCAGCGTCGAGGCGGTGGGTGGCTACACCTTC	CASSVEAVGGYTF
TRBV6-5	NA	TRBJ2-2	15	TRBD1	TGTGCCAGCAGTTACTCGAGAACAGGGGACGGGGAGCTGTTTTTT	CASSYSRTGDGELFF
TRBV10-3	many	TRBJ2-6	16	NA	TGTGCCATCAGATACTCGGACAGCTCTGGGGCCAACGTCCTGACTTTC	CAIRYSDSSGANVLTF
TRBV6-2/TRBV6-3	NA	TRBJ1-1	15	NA	TGTGCCAGCGCCCCGGACGCAAGCTGGGGCACTGAAGCTTTCTTT	CASAPDASWGTEAFF
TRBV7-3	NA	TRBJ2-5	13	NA	TGTGCCAGCAGCATCAGGGGTTCGGAGACCCAGTACTTC	CASSIRGSETQYF